The 27 T cell receptor beta chains below come from one sample, sequenced in a study of cytomegalovirus exposure and HLA in healthy donors. The table came from immunoSEQ multiplex PCR; TCRdb's copy has only in-frame clones and leaves some out. The sample carries about 64,000 clones, roughly 94% recorded once. The sequencing input was PBMCs. These receptors all come from a woman aged 18-35 years in good health and CMV-seropositive.

The rearrangement links TRBV7-6 to TRBJ1-2; D unclear. The CDR3 covers 14 residues. The germline gives CDR1 SGHVS, CDR2 FNYEAQ. Trimming pared 5 bases from V and 7 bases from J, leaving 17 bases between. The CDR3 here is CASSLGQASGGYTF. The DNA for the CDR3 is TGTGCCAGCAGCCTAGGGCAGGCAAGCGGTGGCTACACCTTC.

The chain recombines TRBV5-8 with TRBJ2-5, with D tentatively TRBD1 (6 bases). Germline CDR1 is SGHTS and CDR2 is YDEGEE. Trimming stripped 1 base from V and 2 bases from J, with 9 bases between. The CDR3 is 14 amino acids. The CDR3 DNA is TGTGCCAGCAGCTTGTTGGGGGCGCAAGAGACCCAGTACTTC. Its translation is CASSLLGAQETQYF.

The rearrangement uses TRBV29-1 and TRBJ1-1, with D perhaps matching TRBD1 (5 bases). Germline values: CDR1 SQVTM, CDR2 ANQGSEA. The CDR3 consists of 15 residues. V lost 1 base and J lost 5, with 17 bases in between. The CDR3 sequence: CSVEGWGSRGTEAFF. In DNA, the CDR3 is TGCAGCGTTGAAGGGTGGGGCAGCCGGGGGACTGAAGCTTTCTTT.

The V call is TRBV6-1, the J call TRBJ2-3, with 8 bases identical to TRBD2. Germline V gene data show CDR1 as MNHNS and CDR2 as SASEGT. With 4 bases clipped from V and 4 bases from J, the junction kept 10 bases outside the gene matches. The CDR3 consists of 16 residues. The CDR3: CASSVRYSGNADTQYF. The CDR3 coding sequence is TGTGCCAGCAGTGTAAGATATAGCGGGAACGCAGATACGCAGTATTTT.

This sequence joins TRBV10-3 and TRBJ2-7, with D unclear. The germline gives CDR1 ENHRY, CDR2 SYGVKD. V was clipped by 8 bases and J by 0 bases, with 5 bases between them. This CDR3 contains 11 residues. The CDR3 protein is CAIRSSYEQYF. DNA of the CDR3: TGTGCCATCCGGAGCTCCTACGAGCAGTACTTC.

V gene TRBV28 combines with J gene TRBJ1-1; TRBD1 aligns across 10 bases. The V and J ends lost 4 bases and 12 bases, in that order; junction bases with no gene match: 17. CDR3 size: 16 residues. Germline loops: CDR1 MDHEN, CDR2 SYDVKM. The DNA of the CDR3 is TGTGCCAGCAGTTCTCCCGGGACAGGGGCGCCACTACGCACTTTCTTT. Translating gives CASSSPGTGAPLRTFF. The complete variable domain, with remaining parts taken from reference TRBV28 and TRBJ1-1, reads DVKVTQSSRYLVKRTGEKVFLECVQDMDHENMFWYRQDPGLGLRLIYFSYDVKMKEKGDIPEGYSVSREKKERFSLILESASTNQTSMYLCASSSPGTGAPLRTFFGQGTRLTVV.

The rearrangement uses TRBV30 and TRBJ1-5, with D possibly matching TRBD1 (5 bases). The length of the CDR3 is 13 residues. The V end lost 1 base, the J end lost 4 bases, and 8 bases lay between the germline ends. Germline values: CDR1 GTSNPN, CDR2 SVGIG (reference sequence). As DNA, the CDR3 is TGTGCCTGGAGTGCAGGGTTTAATCAGCCCCAGCATTTT. Its translation: CAWSAGFNQPQHF.

The chain is built from TRBV12-5 and TRBJ2-1; TRBD2 matches at 15 bases. Germline loops: CDR1 LGHNT, CDR2 FRNRAP. There are 18 residues in the CDR3. V gave up 1 base and J gave up 2 bases; unmatched junction bases: 3. For the CDR3, the DNA is TGTGCTAGTGGTTTGGGCGGACTAGCGGGGGGGACCTACAATGAGCAGTTCTTC. This codes for CASGLGGLAGGTYNEQFF.

The rearrangement links TRBV4-2 to TRBJ1-2; no definite D call. Between the trimmed V and J ends, which lost 0 bases and 7 bases, there was a span of 24 bases. The germline V gene encodes CDR1 LGHNA and CDR2 YNFKEQ. This CDR3 is built from 18 residues. CDR3 nucleotide sequence: TGTGCCAGCAGCCAAGATGCGGCCTTAACATCCCTAGGCTTTGGCTACACCTTC. It is translated as CASSQDAALTSLGFGYTF.

This chain links TRBV29-1 with TRBJ1-1; D may be TRBD1 (5 bases). The CDR3 is 12 amino acids. Germline V gene lookup returns CDR1 SQVTM and CDR2 ANQGSEA. V was pared by 5 bases and J by 5 bases, with 12 bases between. The CDR3 loop is CSVRRGDTEAFF. CDR3 nucleotide sequence: TGCAGCGTTAGGAGGGGAGATACTGAAGCTTTCTTT.

The chain joins TRBV29-1 to TRBJ1-4; 11 nucleotides line up with TRBD1. J gave up 11 bases and V 4 bases, and 12 bases lay outside the gene matches. CDR1 is SQVTM, CDR2 ANQGSEA, per germline. CDR3 length: 15 residues. CDR3 in DNA: TGCAGCGTTGCCCCAACCAGGACAGGGGGCGAGAAACTGTTTTTT. It codes for CSVAPTRTGGEKLFF.

The chain uses TRBV6-5 and TRBJ2-3; D might be TRBD2 (6 bases). Germline CDR1 reads MNHEY; CDR2 reads SVGAGI. Trimming removed 4 bases at V and 1 base at J, with 9 bases between. The CDR3 consists of 14 residues. In DNA, the CDR3 is TGTGCCAGCAGTTTCGAGCGGGGCACAGATACGCAGTATTTT. It translates to CASSFERGTDTQYF.

The rearrangement uses TRBV7-9 and TRBJ2-3, with D perhaps matching TRBD2 (5 bases). The germline gives CDR1 SEHNR, CDR2 FQNEAQ (reference sequence). The CDR3 is 15 amino acids. V lost 0 bases and J 0 bases, leaving 7 bases between the germline ends. CDR3 DNA: TGTGCCAGCAGCTTAGCTAGCGTAAGCACAGATACGCAGTATTTT. It translates to CASSLASVSTDTQYF.

This sequence joins TRBV5-1 and TRBJ2-7; 7 bases align to TRBD1. The V gene end was trimmed by 1 base and the J gene end by 1 base; junction bases not matched to a gene: 17. The CDR3 consists of 19 residues. Per germline, CDR1 SGHRS and CDR2 YFSETQ. The CDR3 reads CASSLSGYGTDLPSYEQYF. CDR3 DNA: TGCGCCAGCAGCTTGTCCGGATACGGGACAGACCTTCCTTCCTACGAGCAGTACTTC.

This chain connects TRBV28 to TRBJ2-2; a possible D gene is TRBD1 (6 bases). The CDR3 runs 14 residues. Germline CDR1 and CDR2: MDHEN and SYDVKM. Between the trimmed V and J ends, which lost 6 bases and 6 bases, there was a span of 14 bases. In DNA form, the CDR3 reads TGTGCCAGCAGGCCGGGACAAGTTCCCGGGGAGCTGTTTTTT. Translated, it gives CASRPGQVPGELFF.

The V and J genes are TRBV6-5 and TRBJ2-2, with 8 bases fitting TRBD1. Losses at the gene ends were 2 bases for V and 1 base for J; bases not matched to a gene: 0. Per germline, CDR1 MNHEY and CDR2 SVGAGI. The CDR3 is made up of 15 amino acids. In DNA, the CDR3 is TGTGCCAGCAGTTACGGGACAGGGAACACCGGGGAGCTGTTTTTT. The encoded protein is CASSYGTGNTGELFF.

The chain is built from TRBV6-4 and TRBJ2-1; 9 bases fit TRBD2. Germline lookup yields CDR1 MRHNA and CDR2 SNTAGT. Trimming at V came to 6 bases and at J to 4 bases, leaving 7 bases not matched to a gene. The CDR3 has 15 residues. The CDR3 here is CASSEAGGRYNEQFF. The CDR3 nucleotides read TGTGCCAGCAGCGAAGCGGGAGGACGATACAATGAGCAGTTCTTC.

This rearrangement joins TRBV2 to TRBJ2-1; TRBD2 is a possible D gene (7 bases). The length of the CDR3 is 15 residues. V was clipped by 4 bases and J by 7 bases, with 17 bases between them. Per the germline V gene, CDR1 is SNHLY and CDR2 is FYNNEI. The CDR3 DNA reads as TGTGCCAGCAGTGGGGTGAGGGGGGGCCGAAATGAGCAGTTCTTC. It encodes CASSGVRGGRNEQFF.

The rearrangement joins TRBV6-1 to TRBJ1-4; 10 nucleotides align to TRBD1. CDR1 and CDR2 (germline): MNHNS, SASEGT. The trim removed 5 bases at V and 10 bases at J, leaving 7 bases unmatched. The CDR3 is 14 amino acids. CDR3 nucleotide sequence: TGTGCCAGCAGTAGACTTGGACAGGGGGGAAAACTGTTTTTT. Translation: CASSRLGQGGKLFF.

The CDR3, as DNA: TGTGCCAGCAGCTTAGACAGGGGGCGCAATTCACCCCTCCACTTT. Amino acid sequence: CASSLDRGRNSPLHF. The V gene is TRBV7-9, the J gene TRBJ1-6; the match to TRBD1 covers 9 bases. After removal of 1 base from V and 7 bases from J, the junction contained 2 bases not matched to a gene. CDR1 SEHNR and CDR2 FQNEAQ come from the germline V gene (reference sequence). The CDR3 has 15 residues.

The chain joins TRBV28 to TRBJ1-2, with TRBD1 matching 10 bases. The CDR3 runs to 16 residues. V gave up 8 bases and J gave up 7 bases; unmatched junction bases: 16. Germline V gene data show CDR1 as MDHEN and CDR2 as SYDVKM. CDR3 DNA: TGTGCCAGCCGACCCCCGGGACAGGGGACCCGAGGTGGCTACACCTTC. It specifies CASRPPGQGTRGGYTF.

The J gene is TRBJ1-6, the V gene TRBV14; D is undetermined. CDR1 is SGHDN, CDR2 FVKESK, per germline. V was clipped by 1 base and J by 7 bases, with 14 bases between them. This CDR3 contains 16 residues. Here the CDR3 reads CASSQVPGRINSPLHF. The CDR3 DNA reads TGTGCCAGCAGCCAAGTTCCAGGCCGCATAAATTCACCCCTCCACTTT.

The chain uses TRBV4-2 and TRBJ1-4; 7 nucleotides match TRBD1. The V segment lost 1 base and the J segment 3 bases; nucleotides outside the gene matches: 5. The CDR3 is 16 residues long. CDR1 is LGHNA, CDR2 YNFKEQ, per germline. CDR3 residues: CASSQGTGAANEKLFF. The CDR3 region has the DNA TGTGCCAGCAGCCAAGGAACAGGGGCAGCTAATGAAAAACTGTTTTTT.

The chain employs TRBV27 and TRBJ2-3, with TRBD2 matching over 9 bases. This CDR3 is 15 amino acids long. The germline gives CDR1 MNHEY, CDR2 SMNVEV (reference sequence). J gave up 7 bases and V 6 bases, and 11 bases lay outside the gene matches. CDR3 nucleotides: TGTGCCAGCAGCCGGTTAAGCGGGAGGAGGAATACGCAGTATTTT. Its protein product is CASSRLSGRRNTQYF.

The V call is TRBV6-5, the J call TRBJ1-2; no reliable D call. With 5 bases removed from V and 6 bases from J, the gap between germline ends came to 7 bases. Germline values: CDR1 MNHEY, CDR2 SVGAGI. The length of the CDR3 is 11 residues. CDR3 loop: CASSSWHGYTF. As DNA, the CDR3 is TGTGCCAGCAGTAGTTGGCATGGCTACACCTTC.

This clone appeared a single time. V and J are TRBV29-1 and TRBJ2-1, with D possibly TRBD1 on 6 matching bases. The CDR3 is made up of 15 amino acids. Germline V lookup: CDR1 SQVTM, CDR2 ANQGSEA. Trimming stripped 5 bases from V and 6 bases from J, with 20 bases between. The CDR3 region has the DNA TGCAGCGTTAATGCTGGCAGGGGTTGGCCCAATGAGCAGTTCTTC. It yields the protein CSVNAGRGWPNEQFF.

The rearrangement links TRBV28 to TRBJ2-2; the match to TRBD2 covers 12 bases. The CDR3 loop spans 17 amino acids. CDR1 is MDHEN, CDR2 SYDVKM, per germline. V gave up 0 bases and J gave up 6 bases; unmatched junction bases: 5. The CDR3 coding sequence is TGTGCCAGCAGTTTATGGCGGCTAGCGGGAGGGCCCGGGGAGCTGTTTTTT. Translating it yields CASSLWRLAGGPGELFF. The whole variable domain, remainder taken from reference TRBV28 and TRBJ2-2, is DVKVTQSSRYLVKRTGEKVFLECVQDMDHENMFWYRQDPGLGLRLIYFSYDVKMKEKGDIPEGYSVSREKKERFSLILESASTNQTSMYLCASSLWRLAGGPGELFFGEGSRLTVL.